Shown below are 16 T cell receptor beta chains from a single sample sequenced in a study. TCRdb reprocessed the reads via MiXCR and lists one record per CDR3 protein. The sample carries about 15,000 distinct CDR3 sequences, around 32% recorded once. Sequenced: blood. Every receptor here comes from a human donor.

The V gene is TRBV18, the J gene TRBJ2-7; D is perhaps TRBD1 (6 bases). This CDR3 region has 15 residues. Trimming removed 0 bases at V and 4 bases at J, with 13 bases between. Germline CDR1 and CDR2: KGHSH and LQKENI. CDR3 DNA sequence: TGTGCCAGCTCACCACCGTTGGGACAAGCATACGAGCAGTACTTC. This encodes CASSPPLGQAYEQYF.

This clonotype is labeled as medium-sized (0.01 to 0.1%). The CDR3 nucleotides are TGCAGTGCTAGAGGGCACTCCAGGGGGCGCGAGCAGTACTTC. Translating gives CSARGHSRGREQYF. The chain carries TRBV20-1 and TRBJ2-7; 8 positions agree with TRBD1. Germline V gene data show CDR1 as DFQATT and CDR2 as SNEGSKA (reference sequence). The CDR3 is made up of 14 amino acids. V lost 1 base to trimming and J lost 6 bases; unmatched junction nucleotides: 8.

As to this clonotype: This may arise from a read error, as a much more abundant clone is one base away. This CDR3 is missing its conserved last phenylalanine or tryptophan, likely due to a read error. The limits of the CDR3 on the DNA are not certain, so only TCRdb's listed CDR3 is given. V is TRBV4-2 and J is TRBJ1-2. The CDR3 is 16 amino acids long, termini counted. Germline V gene lookup returns CDR1 LGHNA and CDR2 YNFKEQ. The CDR3 is CASSQDTTAYNSPLHL.

This clonotype was observed at least ten times. The chain recombines TRBV6-1 with TRBJ1-1; D gene unclear. V lost 2 bases, J lost 4 bases, and 11 bases lay in between. The germline CDR1 and CDR2 sequences are MNHNS and SASEGT. The CDR3 spans 14 residues. The CDR3 is CASSELWEGTEAFF. The CDR3 coding sequence is TGTGCCAGCAGTGAACTTTGGGAGGGCACTGAAGCTTTCTTT.

V and J are TRBV30 and TRBJ2-7; 10 bases align to TRBD1. The ends lost 0 bases at V and 4 bases at J; junction bases unmatched: 9. CDR1 is GTSNPN, CDR2 SVGIG, per germline (reference sequence). The length of the CDR3 is 16 residues. As DNA, the CDR3 is TGTGCCTGGAGTGTTAGTTTCGGGACAGGGGAGTACGAGCAGTACTTC. This codes for CAWSVSFGTGEYEQYF.

In this sample, this clonotype turned up many times. This chain connects TRBV4-3 to TRBJ2-2, with a tentative D call TRBD2 (6 bases). Germline CDR1 reads LGHNA; CDR2 reads YSLEER. Trimming removed 1 base from V and 3 bases from J, with 12 bases in between. This CDR3 is built from 16 residues. CDR3 nucleotide sequence: TGCGCCAGCAGCCAAGTTGACGGGAGCTACACCGGGGAGCTGTTTTTT. Its protein product is CASSQVDGSYTGELFF.

Note on this clonotype: Given a much more abundant clone one base away, this may be a read error. This chain joins TRBV14 and TRBJ2-1, with TRBD2 matching over 7 bases. This CDR3 contains 15 residues. Germline V lookup: CDR1 SGHDN, CDR2 FVKESK. The CDR3 nucleotides read TGTACCAGCAGCCAATACGGACTAGGCGCCGATGAGCAGTTCTTC. Its protein is CTSSQYGLGADEQFF. Supplemented by reference TRBV14 and TRBJ2-1, the full variable domain reads EAGVTQFPSHSVIEKGQTVTLRCDPISGHDNLYWYRRVMGKEIKFLLHFVKESKQDESGMPNNRFLAERTGGTYSTLKVQPAELEDSGVYFCTSSQYGLGADEQFFGPGTRLTVL.

The chain has TRBV29-1 and TRBJ1-1, with 9 positions matching TRBD1. CDR1 is SQVTM, CDR2 ANQGSEA, per germline. The ends lost 8 bases at V and 10 bases at J; junction bases unmatched: 29. The CDR3 is 18 amino acids. The CDR3 sequence is CSSSISGRHGGTGIVAFF. The CDR3 DNA is TGCAGCAGTTCGATAAGCGGCCGCCATGGAGGGACAGGGATCGTAGCTTTCTTT.

This clonotype appeared many times. The chain combines TRBV19 with TRBJ2-2; D is perhaps TRBD1 (6 bases). V was shortened by 8 bases and J by 0 bases, with 16 bases between the two germline ends. The CDR3 extends over 16 amino acids. Germline values: CDR1 LNHDA, CDR2 SQIVND (reference sequence). CDR3 amino acids: CASRRPGHSNTGELFF. CDR3 sequence (DNA): TGTGCCAGTCGAAGACCGGGACATTCGAACACCGGGGAGCTGTTTTTT.

This clonotype was counted a few times. A read error may be the cause here, since a much bigger clone is one base away. This chain connects TRBV12-3 or TRBV12-4 to TRBJ2-7; 11 nucleotides match TRBD2. V dropped 9 bases and J dropped 7; count of bases not matched to a gene: 11. This CDR3 region has 14 residues. The CDR3 DNA follows: TGTGCCAGTATTCTAGCGGGAGGTCTCAATGAGCAGTACTTC. It codes for CASILAGGLNEQYF.

The V call is TRBV4-3, the J call TRBJ1-5; D is perhaps TRBD1 (6 bases). The CDR3 is 15 residues long. The germline V gene encodes CDR1 LGHNA and CDR2 YSLEER. V was pared by 0 bases and J by 8 bases, with 14 bases between. Here the CDR3 DNA reads TGCGCCAGCAGCCAAGATAGGGGGATTCACGAGCCCCAGCATTTT. Its protein is CASSQDRGIHEPQHF.

In this sample, this clonotype is medium-sized (0.01 to 0.1%). The chain carries TRBV7-8 and TRBJ1-1; D is unclear. Trimming removed 5 bases at V and 1 base at J, with 11 bases between. There are 14 residues in the CDR3. Germline CDR1 and CDR2: SGHVS and FQNEAQ. The CDR3 loop reads CASSLSSSNTEAFF. The CDR3 DNA is TGTGCCAGCAGCCTCTCCTCCTCGAACACTGAAGCTTTCTTT.

The CDR3 bases are TGCGCCAGCAGCTTGAGGGGGGCTGGAGTGTACACTGAAGCTTTCTTT. Encoded protein: CASSLRGAGVYTEAFF. The V call is TRBV5-1, the J call TRBJ1-1; D is possibly TRBD1 (6 bases). CDR3 length: 16 residues. V was trimmed by 1 base and J by 3 bases, leaving 16 bases between them. Germline CDR1 reads SGHRS; CDR2 reads YFSETQ.

By share, this clonotype ranks as medium-sized. The rearrangement links TRBV4-2 to TRBJ2-3; D gene ambiguous. The CDR3 is 11 residues long. The germline gives CDR1 LGHNA, CDR2 YNFKEQ. Deletions cut 4 bases from V and 6 bases from J, with 5 bases between. CDR3 nucleotide sequence: TGTGCCAGCAGCCTGGGGGATACGCAGTATTTT. It translates to CASSLGDTQYF.

In this sample, this clonotype turned up a few times. The V call is TRBV4-2, the J call TRBJ2-1; D is uncertain. The germline gives CDR1 LGHNA, CDR2 YNFKEQ. Trimming left V 1 base short and J 6 bases short, with 16 bases between. CDR3 length: 16 residues. The CDR3 sequence: CASSQGGAGVGNEQFF. In DNA, the CDR3 is TGTGCCAGCAGCCAAGGAGGCGCTGGGGTGGGCAATGAGCAGTTCTTC.

In this sample, this clonotype is medium-sized. V gene TRBV4-3 combines with J gene TRBJ2-7; D gene ambiguous. The CDR3 loop spans 13 amino acids. V was clipped by 0 bases and J by 3 bases, with 6 bases between them. CDR1 LGHNA and CDR2 YSLEER come from the germline V gene. For the CDR3, the DNA is TGCGCCAGCAGCCAAGAATCGGGCTACGAGCAGTACTTC. As protein: CASSQESGYEQYF.